One sample yielded the 10 T cell receptor beta chains listed below, sequenced in a study of T-cell reconstitution after alpha-beta-depleted transplantation in children. TCRbeta library preparation incorporated unique molecular identifiers. From the PCR reads, TCRdb called clonotypes with MiXCR, one entry per CDR3 protein. Of 280,000 or so distinct CDR3 sequences listed, more than 9% are singletons. Sequenced material: peripheral blood, taken 180 days after TCRalphabeta/CD19-depleted stem cell transplant. These receptors all stem from a male patient aged 2 to 10 who had a stem cell transplant for chronic granulomatous disease, so the T cells may come from the graft donor.

Many counts were recorded for this clonotype. This chain connects TRBV7-3 to TRBJ2-1, with D perhaps given as TRBD1 or TRBD2 (6 bases each). Trimming stripped 7 bases from V and 5 bases from J, with 21 bases between. Germline loops: CDR1 SGHTA, CDR2 FQGTGA. This CDR3 is 16 amino acids long. The CDR3 DNA reads TGTGCCAGCAAGGGAGGTGGTGGGGGCAGGGACAATGAGCAGTTCTTC. As protein: CASKGGGGGRDNEQFF.

This clonotype was counted at least ten times. This chain links TRBV7-6 with TRBJ2-2; no definite D call. The V end lost 4 bases, the J end lost 2 bases, and 17 bases lay between the germline ends. The germline V gene encodes CDR1 SGHVS and CDR2 FNYEAQ. CDR3 length: 17 amino acids. The DNA for the CDR3 is TGTGCCAGCAGCTCACTTGAAGGGTTGGATAACACCGGGGAGCTGTTTTTT. As protein: CASSSLEGLDNTGELFF. The complete variable domain, with remaining parts taken from reference TRBV7-6 and TRBJ2-2, reads GAGVSQSPRYKVTKRGQDVALRCDPISGHVSLYWYRQALGQGPEFLTYFNYEAQQDKSGLPNDRFSAERPEGSISTLTIQRTEQRDSAMYRCASSSLEGLDNTGELFFGEGSRLTVL.

This clonotype was recorded at least ten times. The chain joins TRBV10-1 to TRBJ2-3; 12 nucleotides agree with TRBD2. Germline CDR1 reads WNHNN; CDR2 reads SYGVQD (reference sequence). The CDR3 loop spans 14 amino acids. Trimming removed 2 bases from V and 6 bases from J; junction bases left unmatched: 0. CDR3 loop: CASSELAGGDTQYF. The DNA of the CDR3 is TGCGCCAGCAGTGAGCTAGCGGGAGGGGATACGCAGTATTTT.

Concerning this clonotype itself: A much bigger clone sits one base away, suggesting this may be a read error. V is TRBV21-1 and J is TRBJ2-5; TRBD1, the table's D call, lacks a check against the DNA. TRBV21-1 is labeled a pseudogene. The CDR3 is 18 residues long. Written as DNA, the CDR3 is TGTGCCAGCAGCAAAGCCCCCTGCTGTAGACAGGGTAAAGAGACCCAGTACTTC. Translated, it gives CASSKAPCCRQGKETQYF.

This clonotype has ten or more counts. The V gene is TRBV28, the J gene TRBJ2-1, with D maybe TRBD2 (5 bases). CDR1 and CDR2 (germline): MDHEN, SYDVKM. CDR3 length: 14 amino acids. Trimming stripped 7 bases from V and 4 bases from J, with 14 bases between. In DNA form, the CDR3 reads TGTGCCAGCACCCGGGGAGAGGCTTACAATGAGCAGTTCTTC. It encodes CASTRGEAYNEQFF.

This clonotype was seen repeatedly, ten times or more. V gene TRBV7-8 combines with J gene TRBJ2-1, with 11 positions matching TRBD2. Germline CDR1 and CDR2: SGHVS and FQNEAQ. CDR3 length: 15 residues. Trimming at V came to 1 base and at J to 7 bases, leaving 3 bases not matched to a gene. DNA of the CDR3: TGTGCCAGCAGCTTAGTGGGACTAGCGGTGAATGAGCAGTTCTTC. This codes for CASSLVGLAVNEQFF.

This clonotype was counted at least ten times. The chain is built from TRBV7-9 and TRBJ2-3; possibly TRBD1 or TRBD2 for D (6 bases each). Trimming took 5 bases from V and 2 from J, leaving 11 bases between them. This CDR3 spans 14 amino acids. In germline, CDR1 is SEHNR, CDR2 FQNEAQ (reference sequence). This CDR3 is CASSRGDNTDTQYF. In DNA, the CDR3 is TGTGCCAGCAGCAGGGGGGACAACACAGATACGCAGTATTTT.

A remark on this clonotype: This may stem from a read error, because a much larger clone lies one nucleotide away. The chain joins TRBV6-1 to TRBJ2-5; 15 bases match TRBD2. This CDR3 region has 15 residues. Trimming cost V 10 bases and J 4 bases; bases outside gene matches: 7. Germline CDR1 and CDR2: MNHNS and SASEGT. Here the CDR3 DNA reads TGTGCCACACAGGGACTAGCGGGAGGTCTAGAGACCCAGTACTTC. It is translated as CATQGLAGGLETQYF.

There are many counts of this clonotype. The CDR3 DNA reads as TGTGCCAGCAGCTTGAAGGGACTGGGCGAGCAGTACTTC. Residues: CASSLKGLGEQYF. The chain joins TRBV7-2 to TRBJ2-7; D is possibly TRBD2 (6 bases). Trimming removed 3 bases at V and 6 bases at J, with 12 bases between. The germline gives CDR1 SGHTA, CDR2 FQGNSA. This CDR3 region has 13 residues.

This clonotype was counted ten times or more. The J gene is TRBJ2-2, the V gene TRBV6-2 or TRBV6-3; the D gene is possibly TRBD1 (6 bases). V was trimmed by 7 bases and J by 4 bases, leaving 10 bases between them. Germline CDR1 is MNHEY and CDR2 is SVGEGT. This CDR3 contains 13 residues. The CDR3 DNA is TGTGCCAGCACGAGGACAGCCACCGGGGAGCTGTTTTTT. It translates to CASTRTATGELFF.